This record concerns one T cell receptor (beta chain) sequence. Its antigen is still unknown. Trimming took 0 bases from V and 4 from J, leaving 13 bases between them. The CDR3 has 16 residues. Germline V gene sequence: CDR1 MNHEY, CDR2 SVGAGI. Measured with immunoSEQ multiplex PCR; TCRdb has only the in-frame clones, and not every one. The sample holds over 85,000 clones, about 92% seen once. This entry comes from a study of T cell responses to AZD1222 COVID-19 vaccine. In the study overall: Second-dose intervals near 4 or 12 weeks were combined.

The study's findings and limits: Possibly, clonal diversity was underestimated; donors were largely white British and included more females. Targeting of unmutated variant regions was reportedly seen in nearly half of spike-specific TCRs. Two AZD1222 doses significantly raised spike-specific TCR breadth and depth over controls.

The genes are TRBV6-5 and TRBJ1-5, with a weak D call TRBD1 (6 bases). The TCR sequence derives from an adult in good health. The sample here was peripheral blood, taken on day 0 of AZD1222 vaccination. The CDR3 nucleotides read TGTGCCAGCAGTTACTCGCTGCCCAGGGGAAATCAGCCCCAGCATTTT. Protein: CASSYSLPRGNQPQHF.